Shown below are 23 T cell receptor beta chains from a single sample sequenced in a study of neurological immune-mediated disorders. TCRdb processed the 5' RACE reads anew with MiXCR; each CDR3 protein has one entry. The sample lists around 60,000 distinct CDR3 sequences, roughly 3.5% occurring once. The specimen sequenced was PBMCs. These TCRs come from a woman aged 60-75 years with multiple sclerosis.

This clonotype showed up many times. The rearrangement uses TRBV20-1 and TRBJ2-1; D gene ambiguous. Trimming pared 3 bases from V and 9 bases from J, leaving 12 bases between. The CDR3 is 12 residues long. Germline V gene sequence: CDR1 DFQATT, CDR2 SNEGSKA (reference sequence). Here the CDR3 reads CSASPHFPEQFF. The CDR3 DNA is TGCAGTGCTAGTCCCCATTTCCCTGAGCAGTTCTTC.

This clonotype was picked up a small number of times. A much larger clone lies one base from this, so it may be a read error. CDR3 in DNA: TGTGCCAGCAGTTTAGGAACCTACGAGCAGTACGTC. Protein sequence: CASSLGTYEQYV. The V call is TRBV12-3 or TRBV12-4, the J call TRBJ2-7; the D is unclear. V shed 1 base and J shed 2 bases, with 3 bases lying between them. CDR3 size: 12 residues.

At least ten counts were recorded for this clonotype. This chain joins TRBV2 and TRBJ1-5; D uncertain. V lost 6 bases, J lost 0 bases, and 21 bases lay in between. Looked up from germline, CDR1 is SNHLY and CDR2 is FYNNEI. This CDR3 region has 18 residues. The CDR3 protein is CASSETTGLSHSNQPQHF. The DNA for the CDR3 is TGTGCCAGCAGCGAAACCACCGGCCTTTCGCATAGCAATCAGCCCCAGCATTTT.

This clonotype appeared many times. This sequence joins TRBV20-1 and TRBJ1-6, with 8 bases lining up with TRBD1. The V gene end was trimmed by 6 bases and the J gene end by 8 bases; junction bases not matched to a gene: 6. Looked up from germline, CDR1 is DFQATT and CDR2 is SNEGSKA (reference sequence). The CDR3 totals 13 residues. The CDR3 DNA reads as TGCAGTGCGTACCGGGACAGGTATTCACCCCTCCACTTT. Protein: CSAYRDRYSPLHF.

The sample holds many counts of this clonotype. The chain links TRBV20-1 to TRBJ1-1; D unresolved. V dropped 1 base and J dropped 6 bases, with 15 bases sitting between them. CDR3 size: 14 residues. The germline gives CDR1 DFQATT, CDR2 SNEGSKA (reference sequence). The CDR3 region has the DNA TGCAGTGCTAGAGTCCAACCCCCTAACGCTGAAGCTTTCTTT. It codes for CSARVQPPNAEAFF.

Many counts were recorded for this clonotype. CDR3 DNA: TGTGCCAGCAGCATCGGTGGGACTGCTCCCTACGAGCAGTACTTC. As protein: CASSIGGTAPYEQYF. The rearrangement links TRBV28 to TRBJ2-7; the D gene is possibly TRBD2 (6 bases). The V and J ends lost 6 bases and 2 bases respectively, with 17 bases between them. The CDR3 has 15 amino acids. CDR1 is MDHEN, CDR2 SYDVKM, per germline.

At least ten counts were recorded for this clonotype. The chain carries TRBV28 and TRBJ1-6; D call uncertain. This CDR3 contains 12 residues. Deletions cut 6 bases from V and 14 bases from J, with 14 bases between. Germline CDR1 is MDHEN and CDR2 is SYDVKM. The DNA for the CDR3 is TGTGCCAGCAGCACCGGACCCCGTGCCCTCCACTTT. Translation: CASSTGPRALHF.

This clonotype appeared many times. The CDR3 loop is CASSLEQAGGNEQFF. For the CDR3, the DNA is TGTGCCAGCAGCTTGGAACAGGCCGGCGGTAATGAGCAGTTCTTC. This chain connects TRBV5-5 to TRBJ2-1; TRBD1 might be the D (5 bases). V lost 0 bases to trimming and J lost 7 bases, with 14 bases between them. Germline V gene sequence: CDR1 SGHKS, CDR2 YYEKEE (reference sequence). This CDR3 has 15 residues. The full variable domain, in which reference TRBV5-5 and TRBJ2-1 provide the parts outside the CDR3, is DAGVTQSPTHLIKTRGQQVTLRCSPISGHKSVSWYQQVLGQGPQFIFQYYEKEERGRGNFPDRFSARQFPNYSSELNVNALLLGDSALYLCASSLEQAGGNEQFFGPGTRLTVL.

The table lists this clonotype with many counts. The chain is built from TRBV5-5 and TRBJ1-5; D is unresolved. CDR1 and CDR2 (germline): SGHKS, YYEKEE (reference sequence). V lost 6 bases and J 6 bases, leaving 13 bases between the germline ends. The CDR3 is 13 residues long. The CDR3 loop is CASTLGSGQPQHF. CDR3 bases: TGTGCCAGCACCCTTGGGTCGGGTCAGCCCCAGCATTTT.

Many counts were recorded for this clonotype. The chain uses TRBV15 and TRBJ2-5; D is perhaps TRBD1 (5 bases). This CDR3 is built from 15 residues. In germline, CDR1 is LNHNV, CDR2 YYDKDF (reference sequence). V was clipped by 0 bases and J by 5 bases, with 13 bases between them. CDR3 in amino acids: CATSRDNRPTETQYF. CDR3 in DNA: TGTGCCACCAGCAGAGATAACAGGCCGACGGAGACCCAGTACTTC.

For this clonotype: With a much larger clone just one base away, this may be a read error. V usage is TRBV28 and J usage is TRBJ1-5; D remains unclear. CDR3 length: 12 amino acids. Germline V gene data show CDR1 as MDHEN and CDR2 as SYDVKM. CDR3 sequence reads: CAGSVINQPQHF. The CDR3 DNA is TGTGCCGGCAGTGTTATAAATCAGCCCCAGCATTTT.

There are many counts of this clonotype. The rearrangement uses TRBV7-9 and TRBJ2-7; tentatively, D is TRBD1 or TRBD2 (5 bases each). Germline V lookup: CDR1 SEHNR, CDR2 FQNEAQ (reference sequence). Trimming removed 5 bases at V and 2 bases at J, with 16 bases between. The CDR3 length is 15 residues. The CDR3 here is CASSLYRGQAYEQYF. CDR3 sequence (DNA): TGTGCCAGCAGCCTCTACCGGGGCCAAGCCTACGAGCAGTACTTC.

This clonotype was counted many times. The rearrangement links TRBV2 to TRBJ2-6; TRBD2 might be the D (5 bases). V lost 8 bases and J 5 bases, leaving 10 bases between the germline ends. The germline CDR1 and CDR2 sequences are SNHLY and FYNNEI. This CDR3 region has 13 residues. The CDR3 sequence: CASGFGRANVLTF. CDR3 nucleotide sequence: TGTGCCAGCGGATTCGGGAGGGCCAACGTCCTGACTTTC.

This clonotype appeared many times. This chain connects TRBV9 to TRBJ2-1; D unclear. Germline values: CDR1 SGDLS, CDR2 YYNGEE. The CDR3 has 13 residues. Trimming pared 2 bases from V and 4 bases from J, leaving 7 bases between. CDR3 nucleotides: TGTGCCAGCAGCGTTGGAAGTTACAATGAGCAGTTCTTC. It encodes CASSVGSYNEQFF. The variable domain in full, completed from reference TRBV9 and TRBJ2-1, reads DSGVTQTPKHLITATGQRVTLRCSPRSGDLSVYWYQQSLDQGLQFLIQYYNGEERAKGNILERFSAQQFPDLHSELNLSSLELGDSALYFCASSVGSYNEQFFGPGTRLTVL.

This clonotype showed up many times. The CDR3 nucleotides are TGCGCCAGCAGCCAAAGGGCGGAAGGGGAGTACGAGCAGTACTTC. Amino acids: CASSQRAEGEYEQYF. J is TRBJ2-7 and V is TRBV4-3, with D possibly being TRBD1 or TRBD2 (5 bases each). From germline, CDR1 is LGHNA and CDR2 YSLEER. The CDR3 consists of 15 residues. Trimming removed 2 bases from V and 4 bases from J, with 15 bases in between.

This clonotype came up many times. The genes are TRBV3-1 and TRBJ2-2; D gene unclear. The CDR3 has 14 amino acids. V lost 7 bases, J lost 6 bases, and 15 bases lay in between. From germline, CDR1 is LGHDT and CDR2 YNNKEL (reference sequence). CDR3 sequence (DNA): TGTGCCAGCAAGGACGCCTTAAGGGCCGGGGAGCTGTTTTTT. This encodes CASKDALRAGELFF.

This clonotype was recorded at least ten times. The chain uses TRBV5-1 and TRBJ2-1; 7 positions match TRBD1. Losses at the gene ends were 3 bases for V and 12 bases for J; bases not matched to a gene: 3. The CDR3 has 11 residues. Germline CDR1 SGHRS, CDR2 YFSETQ. For the CDR3, the DNA is TGCGCCAGCAGCTACACAGGGGTGCAGTTCTTC. Translation gives CASSYTGVQFF.

In its sample, this clonotype was seen many times. V usage is TRBV7-6 and J usage is TRBJ2-6; possible D gene TRBD2, 6 bases. The V gene lost 2 bases and the J gene lost 0 bases, with 11 bases spanning the gap. This CDR3 is 17 amino acids long. Germline lookup yields CDR1 SGHVS and CDR2 FNYEAQ. The CDR3 loop reads CASSLFAGSSGANVLTF. DNA of the CDR3: TGTGCCAGCAGCTTATTCGCGGGGAGCTCTGGGGCCAACGTCCTGACTTTC.

This clonotype appeared many times. The CDR3 spells CSALAGDYNEQFF. DNA for the CDR3: TGCAGCGCCCTAGCGGGGGATTACAATGAGCAGTTCTTC. This rearrangement joins TRBV29-1 to TRBJ2-1; 10 nucleotides align to TRBD2. V shed 7 bases and J 4 bases; nucleotides not matched to a gene: 4. Germline V gives CDR1 SQVTM, CDR2 ANQGSEA. CDR3 length: 13 amino acids.

Many counts were recorded for this clonotype. The chain is built from TRBV7-9 and TRBJ1-2, with D perhaps TRBD1 (5 bases). Germline lookup yields CDR1 SEHNR and CDR2 FQNEAQ (reference sequence). The CDR3 sequence is 14 residues long. The V gene lost 4 bases and the J gene lost 5 bases, with 14 bases spanning the gap. The chain's CDR3 is CASSSGTEMYGYTF. CDR3 sequence (DNA): TGTGCCAGCAGCTCGGGGACGGAGATGTATGGCTACACCTTC.

This clonotype was detected many times. The chain links TRBV20-1 to TRBJ2-7, with a weak D call TRBD1 (5 bases). The CDR3 is made up of 13 amino acids. Germline-derived CDR1 and CDR2 are DFQATT and SNEGSKA (reference sequence). V shed 1 base and J shed 3 bases, with 10 bases lying between them. CDR3 coding DNA: TGCAGTGCTAGAGGGGTAGGGGTCTACGAGCAGTACTTC. The encoded protein is CSARGVGVYEQYF.

There are many counts of this clonotype. The rearrangement joins TRBV5-5 to TRBJ1-5; D is unclear. This CDR3 region has 13 residues. CDR1 is SGHKS and CDR2 is YYEKEE in the germline V gene (reference sequence). Deletions cut 4 bases from V and 5 bases from J, with 10 bases between. CDR3 coding DNA: TGTGCCAGCAGCGCAGACCTCTATCAGCCCCAGCATTTT. The encoded protein is CASSADLYQPQHF.

In its sample, this clonotype ranks as medium-sized. The chain employs TRBV29-1 and TRBJ2-3, with D perhaps TRBD1 (6 bases). Germline-derived CDR1 and CDR2 are SQVTM and ANQGSEA. The CDR3 contains 15 residues. V was shortened by 4 bases and J by 1 base, with 15 bases between the two germline ends. The CDR3 is CSVGQTGVGTDTQYF. The CDR3 nucleotides are TGCAGCGTTGGGCAGACAGGAGTGGGCACAGATACGCAGTATTTT.